The TCR beta chain under discussion was sequenced for a study of blood T cell repertoires in COVID-19. In the authors' workflow: Amplification from reference gene primers served as the basis for estimated nucleated cell counts. The table came from immunoSEQ multiplex PCR; TCRdb's copy has only in-frame clones and leaves some out. From that table come the V and J calls and clone size; the DNA was used to work out D and trimming. The top ten hold roughly 4% of the sample, which has about 200,000 clones, roughly nine tenths seen once. V shed 0 bases and J 2 bases; nucleotides not matched to a gene: 7. Per germline, CDR1 SGDLS and CDR2 YYNGEE. The CDR3 totals 17 residues.

This clonotype was obtained from a woman under 40 with acute COVID-19. The specimen sequenced was PBMCs or T cells enriched from blood (not recorded which). The V call is TRBV9, the J call TRBJ2-3; 9 nucleotides line up with TRBD2. The DNA of the CDR3 is TGTGCCAGCAGCGTAGATGGTAGCGGGGGACCCACAGATACGCAGTATTTT. Translating gives CASSVDGSGGPTDTQYF. Using reference TRBV9 and TRBJ2-3 for the parts outside the CDR3, the full variable domain is DSGVTQTPKHLITATGQRVTLRCSPRSGDLSVYWYQQSLDQGLQFLIQYYNGEERAKGNILERFSAQQFPDLHSELNLSSLELGDSALYFCASSVDGSGGPTDTQYFGPGTRLTVL.